This section outlines one T cell receptor beta chain sequence together with its context. One end of the junction varies from germline; a read error may be responsible. Through a sample-barcoded 5' primer and a J-beta primer mix, a second PCR was run for roughly 7 to 11 cycles. TCRdb called the 5' RACE reads again in MiXCR, with one record for every CDR3 protein. The data show about 780,000 distinct CDR3 sequences, about 42% seen once. This sample was included in a study of blood T cells in healthy people across ages. Germline-derived CDR1 and CDR2 are LGHNA and YSLEER. The CDR3 consists of 15 residues.

Sequenced sample: blood. The chain uses TRBV4-3 and TRBJ2-1; 12 bases fit TRBD2. The TCR sequence derives from an elderly man in good health. CDR3 in amino acids: CARSQEGSSGGGLFF. The CDR3 coding sequence is TGCGCCCGCAGCCAAGAGGGGTCTAGCGGGGGGGGGTTGTTCTTC.